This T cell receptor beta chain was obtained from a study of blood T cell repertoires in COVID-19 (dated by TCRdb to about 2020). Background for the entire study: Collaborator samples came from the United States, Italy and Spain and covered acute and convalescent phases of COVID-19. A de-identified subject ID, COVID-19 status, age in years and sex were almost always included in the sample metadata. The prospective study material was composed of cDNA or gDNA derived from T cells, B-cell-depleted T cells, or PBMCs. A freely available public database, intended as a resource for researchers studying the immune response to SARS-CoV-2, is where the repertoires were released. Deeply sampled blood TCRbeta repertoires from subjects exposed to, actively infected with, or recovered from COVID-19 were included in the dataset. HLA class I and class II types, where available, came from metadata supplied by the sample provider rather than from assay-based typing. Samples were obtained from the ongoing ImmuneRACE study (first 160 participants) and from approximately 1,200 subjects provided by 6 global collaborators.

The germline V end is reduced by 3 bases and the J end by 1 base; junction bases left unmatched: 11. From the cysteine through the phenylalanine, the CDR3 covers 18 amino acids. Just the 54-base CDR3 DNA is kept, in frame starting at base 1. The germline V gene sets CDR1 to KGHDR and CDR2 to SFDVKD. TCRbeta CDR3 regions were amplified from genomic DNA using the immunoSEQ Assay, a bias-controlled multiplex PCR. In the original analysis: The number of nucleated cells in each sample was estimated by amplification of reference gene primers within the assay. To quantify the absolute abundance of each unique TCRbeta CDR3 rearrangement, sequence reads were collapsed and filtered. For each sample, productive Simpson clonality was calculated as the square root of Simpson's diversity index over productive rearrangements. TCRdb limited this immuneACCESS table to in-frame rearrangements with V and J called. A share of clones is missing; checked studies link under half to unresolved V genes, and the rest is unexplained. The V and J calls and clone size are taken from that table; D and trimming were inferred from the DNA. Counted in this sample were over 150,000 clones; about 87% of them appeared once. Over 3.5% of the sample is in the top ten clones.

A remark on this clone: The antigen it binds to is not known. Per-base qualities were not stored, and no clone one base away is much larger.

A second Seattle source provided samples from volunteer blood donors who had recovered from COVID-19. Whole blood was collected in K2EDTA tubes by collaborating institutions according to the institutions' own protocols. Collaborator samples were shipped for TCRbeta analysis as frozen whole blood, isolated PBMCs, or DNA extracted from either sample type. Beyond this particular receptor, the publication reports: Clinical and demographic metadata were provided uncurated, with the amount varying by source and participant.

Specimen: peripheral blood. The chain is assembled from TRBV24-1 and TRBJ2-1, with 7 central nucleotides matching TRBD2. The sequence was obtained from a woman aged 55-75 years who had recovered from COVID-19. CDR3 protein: CATSDDVVGGRSYNEQFF. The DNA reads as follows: TGTGCCACCAGTGATGATGTGGTGGGGGGGAGGTCCTACAATGAGCAGTTCTTC.